The sequence of this T cell receptor (beta chain) was determined in a study of control samples from healthy donors and cancer patients. TCRdb's table, derived via immunoSEQ multiplex PCR, lists solely in-frame clones and lacks some. Altogether 130,000 or so clones are present, approximately 91% being singletons, with the ten largest covering roughly 3.1%. Germline-derived CDR1 and CDR2 are SGHRS and YFSETQ. The CDR3 is 12 amino acids. V dropped 4 bases and J dropped 6 bases, with 8 bases sitting between them. With respect to this clone: At the DNA level, this CDR3 is encoded by other sequences in the same sample as well.

The chain links TRBV5-1 to TRBJ2-1, with D unresolved. Sequenced material: blood. The TCR originated in a man aged 50 to 60 in good health. The CDR3 loop is CASSLPSNEQFF. The CDR3 nucleotides are TGCGCCAGCAGCCTCCCTTCCAATGAGCAGTTCTTC.